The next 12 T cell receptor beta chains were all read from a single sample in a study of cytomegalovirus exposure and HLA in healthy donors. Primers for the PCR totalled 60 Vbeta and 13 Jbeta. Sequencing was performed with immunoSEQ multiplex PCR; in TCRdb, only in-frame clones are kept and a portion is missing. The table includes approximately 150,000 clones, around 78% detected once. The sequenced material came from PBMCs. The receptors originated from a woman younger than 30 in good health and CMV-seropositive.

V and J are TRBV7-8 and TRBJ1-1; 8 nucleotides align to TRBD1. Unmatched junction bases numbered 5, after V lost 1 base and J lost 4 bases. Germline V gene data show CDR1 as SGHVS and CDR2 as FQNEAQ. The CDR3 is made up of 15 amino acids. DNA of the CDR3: TGTGCCAGCAGCTTAGTGGCAGGGGGCTTCACTGAAGCTTTCTTT. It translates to CASSLVAGGFTEAFF.

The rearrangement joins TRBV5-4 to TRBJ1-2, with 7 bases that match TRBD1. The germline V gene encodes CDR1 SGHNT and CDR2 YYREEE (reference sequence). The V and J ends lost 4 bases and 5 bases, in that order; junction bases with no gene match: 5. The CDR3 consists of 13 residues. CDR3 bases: TGTGCCAGCAGCCGGGACAGTCAGTATGGCTACACCTTC. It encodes CASSRDSQYGYTF.

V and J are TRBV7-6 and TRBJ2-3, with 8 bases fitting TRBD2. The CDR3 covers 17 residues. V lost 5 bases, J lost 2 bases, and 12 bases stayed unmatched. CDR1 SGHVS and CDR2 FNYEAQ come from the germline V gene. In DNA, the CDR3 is TGTGCCAGCAGCCCCCCCTTTAGCGGGGTGAACACAGATACGCAGTATTTT. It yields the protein CASSPPFSGVNTDTQYF.

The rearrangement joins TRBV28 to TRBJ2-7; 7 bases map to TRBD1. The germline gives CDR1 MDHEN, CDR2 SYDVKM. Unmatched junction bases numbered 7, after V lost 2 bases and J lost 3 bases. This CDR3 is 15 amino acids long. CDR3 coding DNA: TGTGCCAGCAGTTTAAGGGGTGCAGGGGGCTACGAGCAGTACTTC. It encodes CASSLRGAGGYEQYF.

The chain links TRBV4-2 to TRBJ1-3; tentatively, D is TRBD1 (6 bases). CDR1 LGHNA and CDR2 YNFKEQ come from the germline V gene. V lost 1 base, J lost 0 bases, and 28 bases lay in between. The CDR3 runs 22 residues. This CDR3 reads CASSQARGGGSYPPNSGNTIYF. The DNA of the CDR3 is TGTGCCAGCAGCCAAGCCCGAGGCGGGGGCTCGTACCCACCAAACTCTGGAAACACCATATATTTT.

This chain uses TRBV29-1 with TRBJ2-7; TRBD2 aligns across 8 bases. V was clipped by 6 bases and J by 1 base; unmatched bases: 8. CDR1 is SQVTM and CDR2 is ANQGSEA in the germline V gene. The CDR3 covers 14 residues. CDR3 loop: CSVAATSASYEQYF. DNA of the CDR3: TGCAGCGTCGCCGCGACTAGCGCATCCTACGAGCAGTACTTC.

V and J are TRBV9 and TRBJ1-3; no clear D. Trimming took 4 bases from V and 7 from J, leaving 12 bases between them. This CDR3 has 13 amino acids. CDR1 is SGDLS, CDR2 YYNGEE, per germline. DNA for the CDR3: TGTGCCAGCAGCCCATCCCCCGGGAACACCATATATTTT. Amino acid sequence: CASSPSPGNTIYF.

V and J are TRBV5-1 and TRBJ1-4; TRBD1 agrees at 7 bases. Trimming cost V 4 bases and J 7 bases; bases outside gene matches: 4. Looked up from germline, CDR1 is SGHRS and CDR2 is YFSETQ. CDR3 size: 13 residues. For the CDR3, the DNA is TGCGCCAGCAGCCCGACAGGGACTGAAAAACTGTTTTTT. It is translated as CASSPTGTEKLFF.

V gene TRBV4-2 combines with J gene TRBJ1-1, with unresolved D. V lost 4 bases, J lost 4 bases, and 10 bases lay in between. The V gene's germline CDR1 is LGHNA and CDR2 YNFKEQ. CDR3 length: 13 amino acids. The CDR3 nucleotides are TGTGCCAGCAGCCCCTCCGGGGTCACTGAAGCTTTCTTT. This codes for CASSPSGVTEAFF.

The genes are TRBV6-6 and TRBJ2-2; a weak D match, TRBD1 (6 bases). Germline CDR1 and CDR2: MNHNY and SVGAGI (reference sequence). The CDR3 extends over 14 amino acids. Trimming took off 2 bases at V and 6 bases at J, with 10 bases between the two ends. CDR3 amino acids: CASSYRAGAGELFF. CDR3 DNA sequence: TGTGCCAGCAGTTACAGGGCAGGGGCCGGGGAGCTGTTTTTT.

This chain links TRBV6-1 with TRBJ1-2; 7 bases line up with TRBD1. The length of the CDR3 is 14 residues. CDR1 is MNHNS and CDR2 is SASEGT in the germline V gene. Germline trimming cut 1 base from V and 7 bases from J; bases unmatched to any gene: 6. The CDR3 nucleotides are TGTGCCAGCAGTGAAGGTGACAGGGTATTTGGCTACACCTTC. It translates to CASSEGDRVFGYTF.

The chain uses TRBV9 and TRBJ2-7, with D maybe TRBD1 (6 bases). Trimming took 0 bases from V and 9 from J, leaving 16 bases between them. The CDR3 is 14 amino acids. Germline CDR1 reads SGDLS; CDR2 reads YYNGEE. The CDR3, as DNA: TGTGCCAGCAGCGTAGGCGACAGGAACTCCCTGCAGTACTTC. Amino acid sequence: CASSVGDRNSLQYF.